This TCR beta chain was observed in a study of shared clonotypes between healthy human individuals. This CDR3 is 18 amino acids long. Trimming removed 6 bases from V and 2 bases from J, with 25 bases in between. CDR1 is SGHNT, CDR2 YENEEA, per germline. As to this clone: Its antigen is as yet unknown.

Genomic DNA per cell subset filled all wells of several immunoSEQ plates. Method: immunoSEQ multiplex PCR; TCRdb's copy keeps in-frame clones and lacks some. Here the sample spans under 1,100,000 clones, about 76% being singletons. Study conclusions and caveats: Between a few donors, naive CD4 clonotypes were shared at a level of approximately 5%. Larger estimated richness was generally recorded for naive subsets relative to memory subsets. Limitation of the genetic and exposure-history diversity represented came from the few donors.

The sequence was collected from a man aged 18 to 35 in good health. The sample comprised memory CD4+ T cells sorted from blood. Subset in this sample: CD45RA-negative fraction. The chain combines TRBV11-3 with TRBJ1-1; D remains unclear. The CDR3 nucleotides read TGTGCCAGCAGACCCGTCACCTGGGAGAGGGTCCCCAACACTGAAGCTTTCTTT. This codes for CASRPVTWERVPNTEAFF. The full variable domain, with the rest looked up from reference TRBV11-3 and TRBJ1-1, is EAGVVQSPRYKIIEKKQPVAFWCNPISGHNTLYWYLQNLGQGPELLIRYENEEAVDDSQLPKDRFSAERLKGVDSTLKIQPAELGDSAVYLCASRPVTWERVPNTEAFFGQGTRLTVV.